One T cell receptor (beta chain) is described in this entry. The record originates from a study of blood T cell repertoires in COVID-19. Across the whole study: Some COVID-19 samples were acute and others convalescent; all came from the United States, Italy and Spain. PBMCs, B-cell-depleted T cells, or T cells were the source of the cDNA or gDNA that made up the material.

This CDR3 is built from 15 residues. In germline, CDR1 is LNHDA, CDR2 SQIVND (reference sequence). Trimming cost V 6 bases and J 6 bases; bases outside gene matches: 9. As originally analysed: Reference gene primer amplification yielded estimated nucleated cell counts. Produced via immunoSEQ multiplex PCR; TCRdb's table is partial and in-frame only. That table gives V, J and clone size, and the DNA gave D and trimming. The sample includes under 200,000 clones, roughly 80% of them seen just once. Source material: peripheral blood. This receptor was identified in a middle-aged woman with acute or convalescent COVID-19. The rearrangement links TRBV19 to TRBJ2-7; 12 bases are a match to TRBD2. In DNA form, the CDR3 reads TGTGCCAGTAGCCCTATAGAGGGACTAGCGGGCGAGCAGTACTTC. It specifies CASSPIEGLAGEQYF.